A selection of T cell receptor beta chains follows, all from one sample in a study of blood T cell repertoires in COVID-19. Libraries were prepared by immunoSEQ multiplex PCR; TCRdb keeps only in-frame clonotypes and omits some of them. The sample records around 110,000 clones, 65% to 85% being singletons. Sequencing was done on a sample of peripheral blood. The receptors here all came from a woman between 70 and 85 years old with acute or convalescent COVID-19. Each CDR3 is given with its conserved first and last residue. The D gene is left open where the match is weak. Rows give clone size only sometimes, using once, few, many, or a class for an expanded clone.

V,size,D,J,CDR3,DNA
TRBV19,.,.,TRBJ1-1,CASSQLNTEAFF,TGTGCCAGTAGTCAGTTGAACACTGAAGCTTTCTTT
TRBV7-8,.,.,TRBJ1-5,CASGPGQRNQPQHF,TGTGCCAGCGGCCCCGGACAGAGAAATCAGCCCCAGCATTTT
TRBV24-1,.,TRBD1,TRBJ1-4,CATSDFRRGHRRDEKLFF,TGTGCCACCAGTGATTTTAGGAGGGGGCACAGGCGGGATGAAAAACTGTTTTTT
TRBV19,.,TRBD1,TRBJ1-4,CASSGGTGADEKLFF,TGTGCCAGTAGTGGGGGGACAGGGGCGGATGAAAAACTGTTTTTT
TRBV24-1,.,TRBD1,TRBJ2-1,CATSDVGQGGYNEQFF,TGTGCCACCAGTGACGTCGGACAGGGTGGCTACAATGAGCAGTTCTTC
TRBV5-4,.,TRBD1,TRBJ2-5,CASRAGQGEGTQYF,TGTGCCAGCAGAGCGGGACAGGGGGAGGGGACCCAGTACTTC
TRBV29-1,.,TRBD1,TRBJ1-1,CSADHRQGRMNTEAFF,TGCAGCGCGGACCACCGACAGGGACGGATGAACACTGAAGCTTTCTTT
TRBV28,.,TRBD1,TRBJ1-5,CASSLSGTRGLSNQPQHF,TGTGCCAGCAGTTTAAGCGGTACGAGGGGGCTCAGCAATCAACCCCAGCATTTT
TRBV18,once,TRBD1,TRBJ1-3,CASSPTPPGQITGNTIYF,TGTGCCAGCTCACCTACCCCCCCGGGACAGATCACTGGAAACACCATATATTTT
TRBV7-3,once,.,TRBJ2-7,CASSSRAGSYEQYF,TGTGCCAGCAGCTCCCGGGCGGGCTCGTACGAGCAGTACTTC
TRBV19,.,.,TRBJ1-5,CASKRFTESNQPQHF,TGTGCCAGTAAAAGGTTCACAGAGAGCAATCAGCCCCAGCATTTT
TRBV5-1,.,.,TRBJ2-6,CASSSDGASGANVLTF,TGCGCCAGCAGCTCCGATGGGGCCTCTGGGGCCAACGTCCTGACTTTC
TRBV30,.,.,TRBJ2-1,CAWASRGEQFF,TGTGCCTGGGCTAGTAGGGGTGAGCAGTTCTTC
TRBV5-1,.,.,TRBJ2-7,CASSEGTEQYF,TGCGCCAGCAGCGAGGGAACCGAGCAGTACTTC
TRBV29-1,.,TRBD1,TRBJ1-2,CSVVTGGGGYTF,TGCAGCGTCGTTACAGGGGGAGGCGGCTACACCTTC
TRBV7-2,.,.,TRBJ1-3,CASSLGGGRSGNTIYF,TGTGCCAGCAGCTTAGGGGGGGGGCGCTCTGGAAACACCATATATTTT
TRBV3-1/TRBV3-2,once,.,TRBJ1-1,CASSQDAGGMGTEAFF,TGTGCCAGCAGCCAAGACGCGGGCGGGATGGGGACTGAAGCTTTCTTT
TRBV29-1,.,TRBD1,TRBJ1-1,CSVGGQLNTEAFF,TGCAGCGTCGGGGGACAGTTGAACACTGAAGCTTTCTTT
TRBV2,.,.,TRBJ2-5,CASSDSRGTETQYF,TGTGCCAGCAGTGACAGTCGGGGGACCGAGACCCAGTACTTC
TRBV7-2,.,TRBD2,TRBJ2-5,CASSLDPREGETQYF,TGTGCCAGCAGCTTAGACCCCCGGGAGGGGGAGACCCAGTACTTC
TRBV3-1/TRBV3-2,.,.,TRBJ2-1,CASSPVGQGGRYEQFF,TGTGCCAGCAGCCCGGTAGGGCAGGGTGGTAGGTATGAGCAGTTCTTC
TRBV14,.,TRBD1,TRBJ2-5,CASSWGQGPIQETQYF,TGTGCCAGCTCTTGGGGACAGGGACCTATCCAAGAGACCCAGTACTTC
TRBV6-5,.,.,TRBJ1-2,CASSPRGDGYTF,TGTGCCAGCAGTCCCCGGGGGGATGGCTACACCTTC
TRBV11-2,.,TRBD1,TRBJ2-5,CASSFDRGRRETQYF,TGTGCCAGCAGCTTTGACAGGGGGCGAAGGGAGACCCAGTACTTC
TRBV5-1,.,.,TRBJ1-4,CASSPVEGRNEKLFF,TGCGCCAGCAGCCCGGTTGAGGGTAGAAATGAAAAACTGTTTTTT
TRBV12-3/TRBV12-4,.,.,TRBJ2-3,CASTRGILDTQYF,TGTGCCAGCACCCGAGGCATTCTGGATACGCAGTATTTT
TRBV7-3,.,TRBD1,TRBJ2-2,CASSSGQGSYTGELFF,TGTGCCAGCAGCTCTGGACAGGGTTCGTACACCGGGGAGCTGTTTTTT
TRBV4-1,once,TRBD1,TRBJ2-4,CASSQERQGVNKNIQYF,TGCGCCAGCAGCCAAGAAAGGCAGGGGGTTAACAAAAACATTCAGTACTTC
TRBV19,.,.,TRBJ2-7,CASQDRRGFSYEQYF,TGTGCCAGCCAAGACCGCAGGGGTTTTTCCTACGAGCAGTACTTC
TRBV9,.,TRBD1,TRBJ2-7,CASSVRPGQGVHEQYF,TGTGCCAGCAGCGTTAGACCGGGACAGGGAGTACACGAGCAGTACTTC
TRBV18,.,.,TRBJ1-2,CASSPTDNYGYTF,TGTGCCAGCTCCCCGACAGATAACTATGGCTACACCTTC
TRBV5-1,.,.,TRBJ2-1,CASSLGQGGTNEQFF,TGCGCCAGCAGCCTAGGACAGGGAGGGACCAATGAGCAGTTCTTC
TRBV28,.,TRBD2,TRBJ2-1,CASSRAGPRHEQFF,TGTGCCAGCAGTAGAGCGGGACCAAGACATGAGCAGTTCTTC
TRBV5-1,.,.,TRBJ1-1,CASSWNTRGPSDTEAFF,TGCGCCAGCAGCTGGAACACCAGGGGCCCGTCGGACACTGAAGCTTTCTTT
TRBV7-3,.,.,TRBJ2-2,CASSPDWNTGELFF,TGTGCCAGCAGCCCAGACTGGAACACCGGGGAGCTGTTTTTT
TRBV2,.,.,TRBJ1-6,CAGRRSNSPLHF,TGTGCCGGCCGTAGGAGTAATTCACCCCTCCACTTT
TRBV9,.,TRBD2,TRBJ2-1,CASSERLAEMNNEQFF,TGTGCCAGCAGCGAACGACTAGCGGAAATGAACAATGAGCAGTTCTTC
TRBV5-1,.,TRBD2,TRBJ2-1,CASSPFLAGQDNEQFF,TGCGCCAGCAGCCCCTTTCTAGCGGGTCAGGACAATGAGCAGTTCTTC
TRBV5-4,.,.,TRBJ2-7,CASSSDPGQSSYEQYF,TGTGCCAGCAGCTCAGACCCGGGACAAAGCTCCTACGAGCAGTACTTC
TRBV7-2,.,TRBD1,TRBJ1-2,CASSLGYRGNYGYTF,TGTGCCAGCAGCTTAGGCTACAGGGGGAACTATGGCTACACCTTC
TRBV5-1,.,.,TRBJ1-6,CASSLDGRENSPLHF,TGCGCCAGCAGCTTGGATGGACGGGAAAATTCACCCCTCCACTTT
TRBV5-4,.,.,TRBJ1-2,CASSPRGGDYGYTF,TGTGCCAGCAGCCCCCGCGGGGGAGACTATGGCTACACCTTC
TRBV6-1,.,.,TRBJ1-6,CASSDDGRNSPLHF,TGTGCCAGCAGTGACGACGGGAGAAATTCACCCCTCCACTTT
TRBV13,.,TRBD2,TRBJ2-1,CASSPWTRVGNEQFF,TGTGCCAGCAGCCCCTGGACTAGGGTGGGCAATGAGCAGTTCTTC
TRBV28,.,TRBD1,TRBJ1-2,CASSPGQVYGYTF,TGTGCCAGCAGTCCCGGACAGGTCTATGGCTACACCTTC
TRBV19,.,TRBD1,TRBJ2-6,CASSVTGGSGANVLTF,TGTGCCAGTAGTGTCACAGGGGGCTCTGGGGCCAACGTCCTGACTTTC
TRBV7-6,.,TRBD2,TRBJ2-1,CASSLGVAGRPLYNEQFF,TGTGCCAGCAGCTTAGGGGTAGCGGGAAGGCCTCTCTACAATGAGCAGTTCTTC
TRBV28,.,TRBD1,TRBJ2-5,CASNQGEFGQETQYF,TGTGCCAGTAATCAGGGGGAGTTCGGCCAAGAGACCCAGTACTTC
TRBV6-5,.,TRBD1,TRBJ1-4,CASGTVEKLFF,TGTGCCAGCGGGACAGTTGAAAAACTGTTTTTT
TRBV5-1,.,TRBD1,TRBJ1-6,CASSLGQGSYSPLHF,TGCGCCAGCAGCTTGGGACAGGGTTCATATTCACCCCTCCACTTT
TRBV2,.,TRBD2,TRBJ2-3,CASTLAASWGTQYF,TGTGCCAGCACCCTAGCGGCCTCGTGGGGGACGCAGTATTTT
TRBV5-1,few,TRBD1,TRBJ1-2,CASSLEGVAGGFDYGYTF,TGCGCCAGCAGCTTGGAGGGTGTGGCAGGGGGATTTGACTATGGCTACACCTTC